This entry concerns a single T cell receptor (beta chain). These data belong to a study of control samples from healthy donors and cancer patients. The V segment lost 4 bases and the J segment 10 bases; nucleotides outside the gene matches: 5. CDR3 length: 12 residues. Germline assignment: CDR1 SGDLS and CDR2 YYNGEE. Measured with immunoSEQ multiplex PCR; TCRdb has only the in-frame clones, and not every one. The sample records roughly 200,000 clones, 80% to 95% being singletons. The TCR sequence derives from a man aged 18-30 years in good health. The genes are TRBV9 and TRBJ1-2; 9 bases map to TRBD1. Source material: blood. The CDR3 DNA is TGTGCCAGCAGCCTCCGGACAGGGGACTACACCTTC. This codes for CASSLRTGDYTF.